The 10 T cell receptor beta chains listed next were all sequenced from one sample in a study of control samples from healthy donors and cancer patients (dated by TCRdb to 2020 to 2022). Receptor amplification or capture employed the immunoSEQ multiplex PCR assay. TCRdb re-hosts the immuneACCESS table, in-frame sequences only. Its copies lack some clones; in the studies checked, an unresolved V gene accounts for under half of them, and the cause for the rest is not known. The sample contains fewer than 25,000 clones, around 83% of them found a single time. Around a quarter of the sample is in the top ten clones. Material: PBMCs. The receptor source for this set is a man between 60 and 70 years old with head and neck cancer.

This rearrangement joins TRBV6-5 to TRBJ1-6; 8 nucleotides line up with TRBD1. The junction had 5 bases not matched to a gene; V was cut back by 2 bases and J by 8 bases. Germline V CDR1 and CDR2: MNHEY, SVGAGI. CDR3 length equals 15 residues. Written as DNA, the CDR3 is TGTGCCAGCAGTTACAGGACAGGGAGGGATTCACCCCTCCACTTT. Its protein product is CASSYRTGRDSPLHF.

The CDR3 nucleotides read TGTGCCAGCAGCAACAAGGGTAGCGGACCTTCGCGAGGCGAGCAGTACTTC. Translation gives CASSNKGSGPSRGEQYF. V is TRBV11-2 and J is TRBJ2-7; a weak D match, TRBD2 (6 bases). This CDR3 spans 17 amino acids. V was trimmed by 5 bases and J by 6 bases, leaving 26 bases between them. Per the germline V gene, CDR1 is SGHAT and CDR2 is FQNNGV.

This sequence joins TRBV4-1 and TRBJ2-3; TRBD2 is a possible D gene (6 bases). Germline-derived CDR1 and CDR2 are MGHRA and YSYEKL. Trimming stripped 3 bases from V and 3 bases from J, with 19 bases between. This CDR3 is built from 17 residues. The CDR3 sequence: CASSQDYGTVNTDTQYF. The CDR3 nucleotides are TGCGCCAGCAGCCAGGATTACGGGACTGTTAATACAGATACGCAGTATTTT.

The chain employs TRBV2 and TRBJ2-3; tentatively, D is TRBD1 (6 bases). The CDR3 is made up of 15 amino acids. V was cut by 6 bases and J by 3 bases, with 16 bases left in between. CDR1 is SNHLY and CDR2 is FYNNEI in the germline V gene. The CDR3 DNA follows: TGTGCCAGCAGAAGGGTCGGACAGTTAACAGATACGCAGTATTTT. Translated, it gives CASRRVGQLTDTQYF.

The V call is TRBV27, the J call TRBJ1-3; no firm D call. Trimming stripped 2 bases from V and 4 bases from J, with 6 bases between. The CDR3 is 13 residues long. The germline V gene has CDR1 MNHEY and CDR2 SMNVEV (reference sequence). The CDR3, as DNA: TGTGCCAGCAGTTTAGGTGGGGGAAACACCATATATTTT. It specifies CASSLGGGNTIYF.

The chain joins TRBV13 to TRBJ1-2; 8 bases fit TRBD1. The CDR3 contains 18 residues. Per the germline V gene, CDR1 is PRHDT and CDR2 is FYEKMQ (reference sequence). The ends lost 0 bases at V and 0 bases at J; junction bases unmatched: 9. The CDR3 region is CASSLGPRPGGSNYGYTF. As DNA, the CDR3 is TGTGCCAGCAGCTTAGGCCCCAGACCAGGGGGCTCTAACTATGGCTACACCTTC.

J is TRBJ2-1 and V is TRBV15; D perhaps matches TRBD1 (6 bases). From germline, CDR1 is LNHNV and CDR2 YYDKDF (reference sequence). The CDR3 spans 14 residues. The germline V and J ends were trimmed by 0 bases and 11 bases, with 14 bases remaining between them. CDR3 sequence: CATSRDQGSLQQFF. CDR3 nucleotide sequence: TGTGCCACCAGCAGAGATCAGGGGTCCCTTCAGCAGTTCTTC.

The chain couples TRBV5-1 to TRBJ2-7; 8 bases align to TRBD2. The CDR3 has 16 amino acids. V dropped 2 bases and J dropped 1; count of bases not matched to a gene: 8. Germline CDR1 reads SGHRS; CDR2 reads YFSETQ. The CDR3 region has the DNA TGCGCCAGCAGCTTATTGGTAGCGGGACAATCCTACGAGCAGTACTTC. It yields the protein CASSLLVAGQSYEQYF.

The CDR3 reads CASSWGGGQYNEQFF. DNA of the CDR3: TGTGCCAGCAGTTGGGGAGGGGGCCAGTACAATGAGCAGTTCTTC. The chain joins TRBV6-2 or TRBV6-3 to TRBJ2-1; either TRBD1 or TRBD2 may fit D (7 bases each). The germline gives CDR1 MNHEY, CDR2 SVGEGT. The CDR3 runs 15 residues. V lost 4 bases and J 4 bases, leaving 14 bases between the germline ends.

The chain links TRBV15 to TRBJ2-7, with D maybe TRBD1 (5 bases). Trimming stripped 0 bases from V and 6 bases from J, with 9 bases between. This CDR3 has 13 amino acids. Germline V gene sequence: CDR1 LNHNV, CDR2 YYDKDF (reference sequence). CDR3 coding DNA: TGTGCCACCAGCAGAGATTTTCAGGGCGAGCAGTACTTC. Translating gives CATSRDFQGEQYF. Drawing the rest from reference TRBV15 and TRBJ2-7, the complete variable domain is DAMVIQNPRYQVTQFGKPVTLSCSQTLNHNVMYWYQQKSSQAPKLLFHYYDKDFNNEADTPDNFQSRRPNTSFCFLDIRSPGLGDTAMYLCATSRDFQGEQYFGPGTRLTVT.